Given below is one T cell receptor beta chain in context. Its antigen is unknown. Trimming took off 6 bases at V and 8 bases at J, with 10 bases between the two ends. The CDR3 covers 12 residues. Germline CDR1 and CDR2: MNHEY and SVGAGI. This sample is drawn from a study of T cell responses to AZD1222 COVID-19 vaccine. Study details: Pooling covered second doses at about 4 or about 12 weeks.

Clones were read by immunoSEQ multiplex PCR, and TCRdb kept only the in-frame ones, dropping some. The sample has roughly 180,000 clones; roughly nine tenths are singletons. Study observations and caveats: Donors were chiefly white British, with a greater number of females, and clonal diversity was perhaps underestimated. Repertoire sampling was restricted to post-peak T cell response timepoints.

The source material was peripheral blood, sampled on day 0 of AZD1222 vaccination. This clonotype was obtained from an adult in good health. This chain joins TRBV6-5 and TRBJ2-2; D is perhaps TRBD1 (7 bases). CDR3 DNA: TGTGCCAGCAGGGAGGGACAGGGGGAGCTGTTTTTT. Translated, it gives CASREGQGELFF.